The sample holds many counts of the clone carrying this TCR beta chain. TCRdb re-analysed the RT-PCR reads in MiXCR, keeping a single row per CDR3 protein. The sample includes fewer than 800,000 distinct CDR3 sequences, around 14% seen only once; the top ten take roughly 4%. Germline V gene data show CDR1 as MRHNA and CDR2 as SNTAGT. This CDR3 has 14 residues. V was trimmed by 3 bases and J by 0 bases, leaving 7 bases between them. Source material: memory CD4+ T cells from blood. This chain links TRBV6-4 with TRBJ2-3; a weak D match, TRBD2 (6 bases). The clonotype originates from a female donor in good health, serving as a healthy control. The CDR3, as DNA: TGTGCCAGCAGTGATAGCGGTAGCACAGATACGCAGTATTTT. Translated: CASSDSGSTDTQYF.